A selection of T cell receptor beta chains follows, all from one sample in a study of T cell responses to AZD1222 COVID-19 vaccine. Assay: immunoSEQ multiplex PCR; the TCRdb copy retains only in-frame clones and omits some. Among 100,000 to 150,000 clones listed, about 90% were seen once. The specimen comprised peripheral blood, sampled on day 0 of AZD1222 vaccination. The receptors were gathered from an adult in good health. Both conserved end residues are part of each CDR3. Each record gives: D gene, clone size, V gene, J gene, CDR3 DNA, CDR3 protein. The D gene is left open where the match is weak. Clone size is given for some rows only: seen once, a few or many times, or a class if the clone is expanded.

d_gene: -
abundance: -
v_gene: TRBV2
j_gene: TRBJ2-7
CDR3nt: TGTGCCAGCAGACAGTCAGCGGGACAGTACTACGAGCAGTACTTC
CDR3aa: CASRQSAGQYYEQYF

d_gene: -
abundance: -
v_gene: TRBV9
j_gene: TRBJ1-2
CDR3nt: TGTGCCAGCAGCGAGGCAGGACGGGGCTACACCTTC
CDR3aa: CASSEAGRGYTF

d_gene: -
abundance: -
v_gene: TRBV30
j_gene: TRBJ1-5
CDR3nt: TGTGCCTGGAGTGCCTCGGGGAATAGCAATCAGCCCCAGCATTTT
CDR3aa: CAWSASGNSNQPQHF

d_gene: TRBD2
abundance: -
v_gene: TRBV28
j_gene: TRBJ2-1
CDR3nt: TGTGCCAGCAGTTTTGCGACTAGCGGGGCCATAATATCTAATGAGCAGTTCTTC
CDR3aa: CASSFATSGAIISNEQFF

d_gene: TRBD2
abundance: -
v_gene: TRBV6-5
j_gene: TRBJ2-5
CDR3nt: TGTGCCAGCACCGCGAGGGCTAGCGGGAGTAGGTACTTC
CDR3aa: CASTARASGSRYF

d_gene: -
abundance: -
v_gene: TRBV5-1
j_gene: TRBJ2-4
CDR3nt: TGCGCCAGCAGCTTGACTACCCTCGGGGGCAAAAACATTCAGTACTTC
CDR3aa: CASSLTTLGGKNIQYF

d_gene: -
abundance: -
v_gene: TRBV19
j_gene: TRBJ2-3
CDR3nt: TGTGCCAGTAGTATTACCAGCCTACCAGATACGCAGTATTTT
CDR3aa: CASSITSLPDTQYF

d_gene: -
abundance: -
v_gene: TRBV19
j_gene: TRBJ2-2
CDR3nt: TGTGCCAGTTTGAGGGGTCGTAACGCGAACACCGGGGAGCTGTTTTTT
CDR3aa: CASLRGRNANTGELFF

d_gene: TRBD1
abundance: -
v_gene: TRBV18
j_gene: TRBJ1-4
CDR3nt: TGTGCCAGCTCACCACCCGGGACAGGGGGGGAAAAACTGTTTTTT
CDR3aa: CASSPPGTGGEKLFF

d_gene: -
abundance: -
v_gene: TRBV5-1
j_gene: TRBJ2-3
CDR3nt: TGCGCCAGCAGCTTGAGCTCAGATACGCAGTATTTT
CDR3aa: CASSLSSDTQYF

d_gene: TRBD2
abundance: once
v_gene: TRBV19
j_gene: TRBJ2-1
CDR3nt: TGTGCCAGTAGTTTACTAGCGGCAAGCTCCTACAATGAGCAGTTCTTC
CDR3aa: CASSLLAASSYNEQFF

d_gene: TRBD2
abundance: -
v_gene: TRBV6-5
j_gene: TRBJ2-1
CDR3nt: TGTGCCAGCAGTTACCGCGGGACTAGCTGGAAGAATGAGCAGTTCTTC
CDR3aa: CASSYRGTSWKNEQFF

d_gene: TRBD1
abundance: -
v_gene: TRBV5-6
j_gene: TRBJ1-5
CDR3nt: TGTGCCAGCAGTTTGGGACAGGGGGCAGGGCCCCAGCATTTT
CDR3aa: CASSLGQGAGPQHF

d_gene: -
abundance: -
v_gene: TRBV29-1
j_gene: TRBJ2-1
CDR3nt: TGCAGCGTTGGTGGGCAGGGTGTAAGCTCGGAGCAGTTCTTC
CDR3aa: CSVGGQGVSSEQFF

d_gene: TRBD1
abundance: -
v_gene: TRBV30
j_gene: TRBJ2-5
CDR3nt: TGTGCCTGGGGGCGTAATGAGGGGGCTTGGGAGACCCAGTACTTC
CDR3aa: CAWGRNEGAWETQYF

d_gene: -
abundance: -
v_gene: TRBV19
j_gene: TRBJ2-7
CDR3nt: TGTGCCAGTAGTTCCCGGCAGGGAACGAACGGGGAGCAGTACTTC
CDR3aa: CASSSRQGTNGEQYF

d_gene: -
abundance: -
v_gene: TRBV3-1/TRBV3-2
j_gene: TRBJ2-7
CDR3nt: TGTGCCAGCAGCCGAACGGGCTGGAACTCCTACGAGCAGTACTTC
CDR3aa: CASSRTGWNSYEQYF

d_gene: -
abundance: -
v_gene: TRBV9
j_gene: TRBJ1-1
CDR3nt: TGTGCCAGCAGCGTAGGTTTGAGCGGTAACACTGAAGCTTTCTTT
CDR3aa: CASSVGLSGNTEAFF

d_gene: -
abundance: once
v_gene: TRBV30
j_gene: TRBJ2-3
CDR3nt: TGTGCCTGGAGTGCCTCCCGTGGGGCCACAGATACGCAGTATTTT
CDR3aa: CAWSASRGATDTQYF

d_gene: -
abundance: -
v_gene: TRBV6-5
j_gene: TRBJ2-1
CDR3nt: TGTGCCAGCAGTTCCAAGGATACGGGGTCCTACAATGAGCAGTTCTTC
CDR3aa: CASSSKDTGSYNEQFF

d_gene: -
abundance: few
v_gene: TRBV3-1/TRBV3-2
j_gene: TRBJ1-6
CDR3nt: TGTGCCAGCAGCCAGGGCGGAGTCTATAATTCACCCCTCCACTTT
CDR3aa: CASSQGGVYNSPLHF

d_gene: -
abundance: -
v_gene: TRBV19
j_gene: TRBJ1-2
CDR3nt: TGTGCCAGTAGTATCGGGGACACGACTAACTATGGCTACACCTTC
CDR3aa: CASSIGDTTNYGYTF

d_gene: -
abundance: -
v_gene: TRBV11-2
j_gene: TRBJ1-6
CDR3nt: TGTGCCAGCAGCGCCGTCAACAGGGTCGGAAATTCACCCCTCCACTTT
CDR3aa: CASSAVNRVGNSPLHF

d_gene: -
abundance: -
v_gene: TRBV3-1/TRBV3-2
j_gene: TRBJ2-7
CDR3nt: TGTGCCAGCAGCCAAGGTTTACTCTCCTACGAGCAGTACTTC
CDR3aa: CASSQGLLSYEQYF

d_gene: -
abundance: -
v_gene: TRBV7-3
j_gene: TRBJ2-3
CDR3nt: TGTGCCAGCAGCTCCCCGACAGAATCTAGAGATACGCAGTATTTT
CDR3aa: CASSSPTESRDTQYF

d_gene: TRBD2
abundance: -
v_gene: TRBV7-8
j_gene: TRBJ2-6
CDR3nt: TGTGCCAGCAGCCCCCGGGGGGTCTCTGGGGCCAACGTCCTGACTTTC
CDR3aa: CASSPRGVSGANVLTF

d_gene: -
abundance: once
v_gene: TRBV6-2/TRBV6-3
j_gene: TRBJ1-3
CDR3nt: TGTGCCAGCAGTTTCACATCTTCTGGAAACACCATATATTTT
CDR3aa: CASSFTSSGNTIYF